A selection of T cell receptor beta chains follows, all from one sample in a study of blood T cells in healthy people across ages. Using its own MiXCR run on the 5' RACE reads, TCRdb lists one record per CDR3 protein. The data contain hundreds of thousands of distinct CDR3 sequences, about 62% of them seen just once; the ten biggest clones take up 22%. Sequencing input: blood. Source of these receptors: a man aged 25-45 years in good health. The CDR3 runs from the conserved cysteine through the conserved F or W. Clone size, where shown, is once, few, many, or a class for clones that have expanded.

J: TRBJ2-7
size: -
V: TRBV11-2
CDR3: CASSLDSPGYEQYF

J: TRBJ1-2
size: few
V: TRBV29-1
CDR3: CSGSGDRGGYTF

J: TRBJ1-5
size: -
V: TRBV5-1
CDR3: CASSEDGRGWDQPQHF

J: TRBJ2-1
size: -
V: TRBV28
CDR3: CASTSGLYNEQFF

J: TRBJ2-1
size: -
V: TRBV20-1
CDR3: CSAKEGGNEQFF

J: -
size: -
V: TRBV7-2
CDR3: CASSVGPEQYF

J: TRBJ2-1
size: few
V: TRBV2
CDR3: CASNRDSQSQFF

J: TRBJ1-2
size: -
V: TRBV13
CDR3: CASSGGGLYGYTF

J: -
size: -
V: TRBV7-3
CDR3: CASSPTGGSWETQYF

J: TRBJ2-6
size: -
V: TRBV6-2/TRBV6-3
CDR3: CASTQRRAGSVLTF

J: TRBJ2-7
size: few
V: TRBV7-2
CDR3: CASSPRDGGGSYEQYF

J: TRBJ2-7
size: -
V: TRBV20-1
CDR3: CSATSGRYEQYF

J: TRBJ1-2
size: -
V: TRBV7-9
CDR3: CASSLGSEVGGYTF

J: TRBJ2-5
size: once
V: TRBV6-1
CDR3: CASRAGPQETQYF

J: TRBJ2-1
size: -
V: TRBV20-1
CDR3: CSARDPRTRIHQFF

J: TRBJ2-1
size: -
V: TRBV25-1
CDR3: CASSSGDNNEQFF

J: TRBJ2-1
size: once
V: TRBV15
CDR3: CATAPEGGHSYEQFF

J: TRBJ2-7
size: -
V: TRBV2
CDR3: CASSELGSSEQYF

J: TRBJ2-3
size: few
V: TRBV6-2/TRBV6-3
CDR3: CASSYFQADTQYF

J: TRBJ2-7
size: few
V: TRBV7-2
CDR3: CASSSLGAYEQYF

J: TRBJ1-2
size: -
V: TRBV20-1
CDR3: CSGNHQGGGYGYTF

J: TRBJ2-1
size: -
V: TRBV5-1
CDR3: CASSREPLAGGYNEQFF

J: TRBJ1-6
size: -
V: TRBV6-5
CDR3: CASSYSRTQNSPLHF

J: TRBJ1-5
size: -
V: TRBV6-2/TRBV6-3
CDR3: CASSQDYTPQHF

J: TRBJ2-7
size: few
V: TRBV10-2
CDR3: CATTSGGVHEQYF

J: TRBJ2-3
size: -
V: TRBV10-3
CDR3: CAIRSSGQLYDTQYF

J: TRBJ2-1
size: -
V: TRBV7-3
CDR3: CASSLTDGTGAPEFF

J: TRBJ2-6
size: -
V: TRBV4-2
CDR3: CASSQLPGSGANVLTF

J: TRBJ2-1
size: few
V: TRBV20-1
CDR3: CSARDSLRSSYNEQFF

J: TRBJ2-2
size: -
V: TRBV7-2
CDR3: CASSAPITGELFF

J: TRBJ2-1
size: -
V: TRBV5-6
CDR3: CASSRRLADYNEQFF

J: TRBJ2-7
size: -
V: TRBV20-1
CDR3: CSATMGRGRGNEQYF

J: TRBJ2-7
size: few
V: TRBV7-2
CDR3: CASSVIAYEQYF

J: TRBJ1-2
size: -
V: TRBV4-3
CDR3: CASSGLDNYGYTF

J: -
size: -
V: TRBV3-1
CDR3: CASSQENDRTQYF

J: TRBJ2-1
size: -
V: TRBV4-3
CDR3: CASSHFPDRRQDNEQFF

J: TRBJ2-1
size: many
V: TRBV10-3
CDR3: CAIQTSGDHNEQFF

J: TRBJ1-2
size: -
V: TRBV2
CDR3: CASSEAQGSYDGGHTF

J: TRBJ2-1
size: -
V: TRBV18
CDR3: CASSPGDGSGFF

J: TRBJ1-5
size: many
V: TRBV10-3
CDR3: CAISERDLGNQPQHF

J: TRBJ2-1
size: -
V: TRBV29-1
CDR3: CSVRGSHNEQFF

J: TRBJ2-6
size: once
V: TRBV4-3
CDR3: CASSQEWGQGANVLTF

J: TRBJ2-1
size: -
V: TRBV12-3/TRBV12-4
CDR3: CASSFVRTEQFF

J: -
size: -
V: TRBV9
CDR3: CASSVDSSPTYEQYF

J: TRBJ2-6
size: -
V: TRBV11-2
CDR3: CASGVFLSGANVLTF

J: TRBJ2-1
size: -
V: TRBV5-1
CDR3: CASSIAGTSGFGPNEQFF

J: TRBJ1-6
size: -
V: TRBV15
CDR3: CATAVTGSNSPLHF

J: TRBJ1-2
size: -
V: TRBV18
CDR3: CASSPQQDRDRNYGYTF

J: TRBJ2-7
size: few
V: TRBV7-7
CDR3: CASSPVPGQGMDEQYF

J: TRBJ2-1
size: few
V: TRBV29-1
CDR3: CSVETWNDNGEQFF

J: TRBJ1-1
size: -
V: TRBV29-1
CDR3: CSAQKTGEAFF

J: TRBJ1-5
size: few
V: TRBV6-2/TRBV6-3
CDR3: CASSYAIRQGGQPQHF

J: TRBJ2-2
size: once
V: TRBV3-1
CDR3: CASSHTGNSNTGELFF

J: TRBJ1-2
size: -
V: TRBV3-1
CDR3: CASSLETGANYGYTF

J: TRBJ2-7
size: once
V: TRBV5-1
CDR3: CASGEGDGIYEQYF

J: TRBJ2-7
size: few
V: TRBV4-3
CDR3: CASSPRQGPTSYEQYF

J: TRBJ2-1
size: -
V: TRBV4-2
CDR3: CASRRGGGAWEQFF

J: TRBJ2-1
size: -
V: TRBV7-2
CDR3: CASSRSEGSYNEQFF

J: TRBJ1-6
size: -
V: TRBV6-5
CDR3: CASSLRGGNSSPLHF